A single sample is the source of the 21 T cell receptor beta chains below, sequenced in a study of Ad26.COV2.S vaccination and SARS-CoV-2 variants. The treatment: roughly 18 received Ad26.COV2.S at low or high dose, single or two shots; about 5 received placebo; per-sample allocation not given. On day 63 after the first injection, vaccine and placebo recipients gave samples. The table came from immunoSEQ multiplex PCR; TCRdb's copy has only in-frame clones and leaves some out. The sample comprises hundreds of thousands of clones, 75% to 95% of which are singletons, and 12% rests with the top ten. The source was peripheral blood, collected in a trial of Ad26.COV2.S vaccine versus placebo. The receptors derive from a person between 18 and 65 years old who received the Ad26.COV2.S COVID-19 vaccine or a placebo.

Here the CDR3 reads CASSVIDRYHNEQFF. CDR3 sequence (DNA): TGTGCCAGCAGTGTAATTGACAGGTACCACAATGAGCAGTTCTTC. The rearrangement joins TRBV28 to TRBJ2-1; a weak D match, TRBD1 (6 bases). The germline V and J ends were trimmed by 5 bases and 5 bases, with 16 bases remaining between them. Germline CDR1 MDHEN, CDR2 SYDVKM. The CDR3 spans 15 residues.

V usage is TRBV27 and J usage is TRBJ2-7; 13 positions agree with TRBD2. Germline CDR1 reads MNHEY; CDR2 reads SMNVEV (reference sequence). The CDR3 runs 14 residues. The J segment lost 2 bases and the V segment lost 7 bases, leaving 2 bases of the junction unmatched. The CDR3 loop reads CASTGLAGAYEQYF. DNA for the CDR3: TGTGCCAGCACCGGACTAGCGGGAGCCTACGAGCAGTACTTC.

The V call is TRBV5-1, the J call TRBJ2-3, with a possible D match to TRBD2 (5 bases). Trimming cost V 0 bases and J 4 bases, with 12 bases left between them. From germline, CDR1 is SGHRS and CDR2 YFSETQ. This CDR3 region has 15 residues. The CDR3 sequence: CASSLVEGSSDTQYF. The CDR3 nucleotides read TGCGCCAGCAGCTTGGTTGAGGGCTCATCAGATACGCAGTATTTT.

J is TRBJ2-5 and V is TRBV7-2, with D perhaps given as TRBD1 or TRBD2 (5 bases each). The CDR3 is 15 amino acids. V was pared by 0 bases and J by 1 base, with 9 bases between. CDR1 is SGHTA and CDR2 is FQGNSA in the germline V gene. The CDR3 nucleotides read TGTGCCAGCAGCTTAGCCGGGGCCACCCAAGAGACCCAGTACTTC. It codes for CASSLAGATQETQYF.

The rearrangement joins TRBV28 to TRBJ1-2, with 7 bases aligning to TRBD1. V lost 11 bases to trimming and J lost 0 bases; unmatched junction nucleotides: 6. The CDR3 is 13 amino acids. CDR1 MDHEN and CDR2 SYDVKM come from the germline V gene. The CDR3 DNA is TGTGCCTCAGGGGGGATAGCTAACTATGGCTACACCTTC. It codes for CASGGIANYGYTF.

This clone was counted once. V usage is TRBV2 and J usage is TRBJ2-7; a weak D match, TRBD1 (6 bases). Germline V gives CDR1 SNHLY, CDR2 FYNNEI. The germline V and J ends were trimmed by 6 bases and 3 bases, with 15 bases remaining between them. This CDR3 is 14 amino acids long. CDR3: CASSLGQFIYEQYF. The CDR3 DNA reads as TGTGCCAGCAGCCTCGGACAGTTTATCTACGAGCAGTACTTC.

The chain has TRBV5-6 and TRBJ2-1; 10 bases agree with TRBD1. CDR1 and CDR2 from the germline V gene are SGHDT and YYEEEE. Losses at the gene ends were 4 bases for V and 5 bases for J; bases not matched to a gene: 9. The CDR3 sequence is 16 residues long. The CDR3 spells CASSPTRDRGHNEQFF. The DNA for the CDR3 is TGTGCCAGCAGCCCCACCCGGGACAGGGGACACAATGAGCAGTTCTTC. The full variable domain, completed using reference TRBV5-6 and TRBJ2-1, is DAGVTQSPTHLIKTRGQQVTLRCSPKSGHDTVSWYQQALGQGPQFIFQYYEEEERQRGNFPDRFSGHQFPNYSSELNVNALLLGDSALYLCASSPTRDRGHNEQFFGPGTRLTVL.

The chain uses TRBV7-2 and TRBJ2-2, with TRBD2 matching over 7 bases. Trimming at V came to 1 base and at J to 5 bases, leaving 1 base not matched to a gene. Germline V lookup: CDR1 SGHTA, CDR2 FQGNSA. This CDR3 has 14 residues. The CDR3 loop reads CASSLGGSTGELFF. CDR3 coding DNA: TGTGCCAGCAGCTTAGGCGGGAGTACCGGGGAGCTGTTTTTT.

This clone was observed a handful of times. This chain joins TRBV5-5 and TRBJ2-2, with 9 bases identical to TRBD2. CDR1 and CDR2 from the germline V gene are SGHKS and YYEKEE (reference sequence). J lost 1 base, V lost 1 base, and 5 bases had no gene match. This CDR3 region has 17 residues. The chain's CDR3 is CASSLTILAGNTGELFF. CDR3 coding DNA: TGTGCCAGCAGCTTGACTATACTAGCGGGGAACACCGGGGAGCTGTTTTTT.

The V call is TRBV6-4, the J call TRBJ1-6; TRBD1 aligns across 8 bases. The CDR3 loop spans 16 amino acids. V lost 5 bases to trimming and J lost 6 bases; unmatched junction nucleotides: 9. CDR1 MRHNA and CDR2 SNTAGT come from the germline V gene. The CDR3 here is CASSSWGQEGNSPLHF. In DNA form, the CDR3 reads TGTGCCAGCAGTAGCTGGGGACAGGAAGGTAATTCACCCCTCCACTTT.

This clone has a count of ten or more. The chain couples TRBV7-8 to TRBJ1-6; D is ambiguous. V dropped 4 bases and J dropped 8 bases, with 12 bases sitting between them. In germline, CDR1 is SGHVS, CDR2 FQNEAQ. The CDR3 has 14 residues. The CDR3 reads CASSSRYGDSPLHF. Written as DNA, the CDR3 is TGTGCCAGCAGCTCCCGCTACGGGGATTCACCCCTCCACTTT.

The V gene is TRBV27, the J gene TRBJ2-4; 10 bases map to TRBD2. The V segment lost 5 bases and the J segment 7 bases; nucleotides outside the gene matches: 11. The germline V gene has CDR1 MNHEY and CDR2 SMNVEV (reference sequence). The CDR3 consists of 16 residues. As DNA, the CDR3 is TGTGCCAGCAGTGACCAAGCGGGAGGGCCGGGGAACATTCAGTACTTC. It yields the protein CASSDQAGGPGNIQYF.

The J gene is TRBJ1-6, the V gene TRBV3-1 (or the pseudogene TRBV3-2); D is undetermined. Germline V gene data show CDR1 as LGHDT and CDR2 as YNNKEL (reference sequence). V lost 0 bases and J lost 0, with 9 bases in between. This CDR3 is built from 17 residues. The DNA of the CDR3 is TGTGCCAGCAGCCAAGAGGCCCAGAGCTCCTATAATTCACCCCTCCACTTT. Protein product: CASSQEAQSSYNSPLHF.

Here the CDR3 reads CASSLEAGGIHNEQFF. The CDR3 region has the DNA TGTGCCAGCAGCTTGGAGGCGGGAGGAATCCACAATGAGCAGTTCTTC. The chain employs TRBV5-4 and TRBJ2-1; 8 nucleotides agree with TRBD2. Trimming removed 0 bases from V and 5 bases from J; junction bases left unmatched: 7. The CDR3 contains 16 residues. Germline lookup yields CDR1 SGHNT and CDR2 YYREEE (reference sequence).

The rearrangement links TRBV7-2 to TRBJ2-2, with D hard to call. The CDR3 is 13 residues long. The V end was cut by 4 bases, the J end by 5 bases, with 8 bases between. The germline gives CDR1 SGHTA, CDR2 FQGNSA. Written as DNA, the CDR3 is TGTGCCAGCAGCTCCAGTTGGACCGGGGAGCTGTTTTTT. It translates to CASSSSWTGELFF.

The V call is TRBV6-5, the J call TRBJ2-2; 7 nucleotides line up with TRBD2. CDR1 is MNHEY and CDR2 is SVGAGI in the germline V gene. V was clipped by 6 bases and J by 3 bases; unmatched bases: 7. This CDR3 spans 15 amino acids. CDR3 in DNA: TGTGCCAGCAGCCCAGGGAGGGTAGACACCGGGGAGCTGTTTTTT. Translation: CASSPGRVDTGELFF.

The chain recombines TRBV7-9 with TRBJ1-3; D not certain. The V end was cut by 0 bases, the J end by 3 bases, with 15 bases between. CDR1 SEHNR and CDR2 FQNEAQ come from the germline V gene (reference sequence). This CDR3 is 17 amino acids long. The CDR3 DNA reads TGTGCCAGCAGCTTAGCTGGTGGCGGTCAGGTTGGAAACACCATATATTTT. Amino acid sequence: CASSLAGGGQVGNTIYF.

This chain joins TRBV5-1 and TRBJ2-6; D remains unclear. Germline-derived CDR1 and CDR2 are SGHRS and YFSETQ. V was trimmed by 7 bases and J by 0 bases, leaving 8 bases between them. The CDR3 is 14 residues long. The CDR3 loop is CASHWDSGANVLTF. Written as DNA, the CDR3 is TGCGCCAGCCACTGGGACTCTGGGGCCAACGTCCTGACTTTC.

The gene calls are TRBV7-9 and TRBJ2-1; D gene uncertain. Trimming took off 5 bases at V and 4 bases at J, with 12 bases between the two ends. There are 14 residues in the CDR3. The germline V gene encodes CDR1 SEHNR and CDR2 FQNEAQ (reference sequence). The chain's CDR3 is CASSRAYDYNEQFF. As DNA, the CDR3 is TGTGCCAGCAGCCGGGCATACGATTACAATGAGCAGTTCTTC. Looking up the rest from reference TRBV7-9 and TRBJ2-1 gives the full variable domain: DTGVSQNPRHKITKRGQNVTFRCDPISEHNRLYWYRQTLGQGPEFLTYFQNEAQLEKSRLLSDRFSAERPKGSFSTLEIQRTEQGDSAMYLCASSRAYDYNEQFFGPGTRLTVL.

The chain carries TRBV5-1 and TRBJ1-3, with D possibly being TRBD1 (6 bases). Trimming removed 2 bases from V and 4 bases from J, with 10 bases in between. Germline V CDR1 and CDR2: SGHRS, YFSETQ. This CDR3 contains 14 residues. The CDR3: CASSLQGAGNTIYF. Here the CDR3 DNA reads TGCGCCAGCAGCTTACAGGGAGCCGGAAACACCATATATTTT.

The chain uses TRBV24-1 and TRBJ1-2; the match to TRBD1 covers 8 bases. The V gene's germline CDR1 is KGHDR and CDR2 SFDVKD. The CDR3 is 13 amino acids. Trimming removed 2 bases from V and 8 bases from J; junction bases left unmatched: 3. CDR3 sequence: CATSDYRGYGYTF. In DNA, the CDR3 is TGTGCCACCAGTGATTACAGGGGGTACGGCTACACCTTC.